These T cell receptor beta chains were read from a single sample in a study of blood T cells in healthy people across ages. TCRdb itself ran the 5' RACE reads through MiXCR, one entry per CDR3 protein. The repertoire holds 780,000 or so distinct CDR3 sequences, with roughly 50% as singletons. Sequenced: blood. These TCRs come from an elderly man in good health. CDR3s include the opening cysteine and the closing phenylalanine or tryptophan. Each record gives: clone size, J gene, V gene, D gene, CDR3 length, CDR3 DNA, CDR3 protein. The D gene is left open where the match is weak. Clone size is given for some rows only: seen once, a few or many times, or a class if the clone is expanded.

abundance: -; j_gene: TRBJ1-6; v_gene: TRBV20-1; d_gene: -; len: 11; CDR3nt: TGCAGTGCTAGAGTAGATTCACCCCTCCACTTT; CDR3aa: CSARVDSPLHF
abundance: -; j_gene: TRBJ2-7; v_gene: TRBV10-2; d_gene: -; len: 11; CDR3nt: TGCGCCAGCAGTACATTAAGCGAGCAGTACTTC; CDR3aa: CASSTLSEQYF
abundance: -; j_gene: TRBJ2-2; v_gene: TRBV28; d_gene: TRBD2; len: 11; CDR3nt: TGTGCCAGCGGCGCTAGCGGGTGGCTGTTTTTT; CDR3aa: CASGASGWLFF
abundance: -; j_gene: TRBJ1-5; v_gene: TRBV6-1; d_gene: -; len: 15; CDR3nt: -; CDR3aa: CASILDRGLNQPQHF
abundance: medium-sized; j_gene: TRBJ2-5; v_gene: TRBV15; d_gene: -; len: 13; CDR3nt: TGTGCCACCAGCACCCACGGGGGAGAGACCCAGTACTTC; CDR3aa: CATSTHGGETQYF
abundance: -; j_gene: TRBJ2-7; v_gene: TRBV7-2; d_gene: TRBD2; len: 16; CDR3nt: TGTGCCAGCAGCTTAGTCAGCGGGGGCAGCTCCTACGAGCAGTACTTC; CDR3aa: CASSLVSGGSSYEQYF
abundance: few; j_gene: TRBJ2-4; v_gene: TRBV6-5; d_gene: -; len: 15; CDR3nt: TGTGCCAGCAGAGGGGGGGGGCTAGCCAAAAACATTCAGTACTTC; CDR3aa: CASRGGGLAKNIQYF
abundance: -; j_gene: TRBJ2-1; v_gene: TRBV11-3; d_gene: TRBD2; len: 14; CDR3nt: TGTGCCAGCAGCAATTGGACTAGCGGGAGGGAGCAGTTCTTC; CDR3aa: CASSNWTSGREQFF
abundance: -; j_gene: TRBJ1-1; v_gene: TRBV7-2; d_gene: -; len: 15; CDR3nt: TGTGCCAGCAGCTTAGCCGGGAGAAATCTAATGGGGGCTTTCTTT; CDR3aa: CASSLAGRNLMGAFF
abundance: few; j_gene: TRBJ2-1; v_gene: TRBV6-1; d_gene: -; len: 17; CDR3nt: TGTGCCAGCAGTCCCCTAAGTCGTAGCGTGGGCTACAATGAGCAGTTCTTC; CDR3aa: CASSPLSRSVGYNEQFF
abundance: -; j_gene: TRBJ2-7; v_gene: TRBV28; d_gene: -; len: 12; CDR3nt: TGTGCCAGCAGTTTGCCGACAGGCGAGCAGTACTTC; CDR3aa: CASSLPTGEQYF
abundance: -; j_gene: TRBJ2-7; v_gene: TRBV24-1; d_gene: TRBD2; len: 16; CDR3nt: TGTGCCACCAGTGGGACGACTAGCGGGAGGCCTTACGAGCAGTACTTC; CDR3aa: CATSGTTSGRPYEQYF
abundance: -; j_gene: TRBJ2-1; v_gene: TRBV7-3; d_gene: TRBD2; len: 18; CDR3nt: TGTGCCAGCAGCTTAAACCCTAGCGGGAGGACCTCCTACAATGAGCAGTTCTTC; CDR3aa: CASSLNPSGRTSYNEQFF
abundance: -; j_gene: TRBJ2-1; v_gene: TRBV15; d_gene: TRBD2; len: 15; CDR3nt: TGTGCCACCAGCAGACGGGGGGGAGGGCCCAATGAGCAGTTCTTC; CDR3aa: CATSRRGGGPNEQFF
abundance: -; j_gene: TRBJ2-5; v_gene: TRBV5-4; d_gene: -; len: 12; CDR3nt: TGTGCCAGCAGCTACAATACTGACACGCAGTACTTC; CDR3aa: CASSYNTDTQYF
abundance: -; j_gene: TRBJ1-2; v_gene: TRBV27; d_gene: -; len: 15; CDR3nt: TGTGCCAGCAGTTTATCTGAGGGACGCGGCTATGGCTACACCTTC; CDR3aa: CASSLSEGRGYGYTF
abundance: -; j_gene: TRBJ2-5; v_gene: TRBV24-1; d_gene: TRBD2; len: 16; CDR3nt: TGTGCCACCAGTGGTGGGACTAGCGGGAGTAGCGATGAGCAGTACTTC; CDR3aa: CATSGGTSGSSDEQYF
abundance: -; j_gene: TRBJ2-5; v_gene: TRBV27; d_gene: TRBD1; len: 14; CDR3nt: TGTGCCGGCAGTTTAGACAGGGGGCGGGAGACCCAGTACTTC; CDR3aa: CAGSLDRGRETQYF
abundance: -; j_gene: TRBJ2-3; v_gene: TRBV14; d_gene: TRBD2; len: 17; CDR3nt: TGTGCCAGCAGCCAAGTTGGACTAGCGGGAAAGCACAGAGACGCGTATTTT; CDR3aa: CASSQVGLAGKHRDAYF
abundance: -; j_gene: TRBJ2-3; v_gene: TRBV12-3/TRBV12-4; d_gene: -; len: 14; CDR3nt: TGTGCCAGCAGTGGGCAGGGGGGCCCAGATACGCAGTATTTT; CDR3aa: CASSGQGGPDTQYF
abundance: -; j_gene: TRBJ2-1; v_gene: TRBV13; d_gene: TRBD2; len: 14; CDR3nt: TGTGCCAGCGCCGGGACTAGCGGTTACAATGAGCAGTTCTTC; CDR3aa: CASAGTSGYNEQFF
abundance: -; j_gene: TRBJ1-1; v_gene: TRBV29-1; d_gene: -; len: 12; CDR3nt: TGCAGCGTGCCCCCCGGGAACACTGAAGCTTTCTTT; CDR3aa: CSVPPGNTEAFF
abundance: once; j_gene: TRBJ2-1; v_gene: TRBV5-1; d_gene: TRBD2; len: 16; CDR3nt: TGCGCCAGCAGCCCGGCCCCGGGACTAGTGTACAATGAGCAGTTCTTC; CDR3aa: CASSPAPGLVYNEQFF
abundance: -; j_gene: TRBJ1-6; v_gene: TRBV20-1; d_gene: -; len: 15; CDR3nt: TGCAGTGCTAGACCACAGGGCCTGAATAATGCACCCCTCCACTTT; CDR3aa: CSARPQGLNNAPLHF
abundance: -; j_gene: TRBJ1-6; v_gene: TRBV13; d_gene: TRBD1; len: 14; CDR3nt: TGTGCCAGCAGCCTACGGACAGGGCAATCCACCCTCCACTTT; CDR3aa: CASSLRTGQSTLHF
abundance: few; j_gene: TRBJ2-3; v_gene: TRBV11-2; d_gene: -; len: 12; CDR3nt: TGTGCCAGCAGCCTAGGAGTAGATACGCAGTATTTT; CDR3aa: CASSLGVDTQYF
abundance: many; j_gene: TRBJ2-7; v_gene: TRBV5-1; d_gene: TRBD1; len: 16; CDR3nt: TGCGCCAGCAGCTCATACTCCGAGACAGGGAACTACGAGCAGTACTTC; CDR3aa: CASSSYSETGNYEQYF
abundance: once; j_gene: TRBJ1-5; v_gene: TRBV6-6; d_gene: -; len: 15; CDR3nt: TGTGCCAGCAGTTCGGCGGGCGGAAGCAATCAGCCCCAGCATTTT; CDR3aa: CASSSAGGSNQPQHF
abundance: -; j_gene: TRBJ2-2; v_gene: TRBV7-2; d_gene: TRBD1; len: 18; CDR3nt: TGTGCCAGCAGCTTAGGGGCCCGGACAGGGCACTGGACCGGGGAGCTGTTTTTT; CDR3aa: CASSLGARTGHWTGELFF
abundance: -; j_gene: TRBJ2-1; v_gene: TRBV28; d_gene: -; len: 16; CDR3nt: TGTGCCAGCAGTTTGGGCAGTACTAGCTCCTACAATGAGCAGTTCTTC; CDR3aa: CASSLGSTSSYNEQFF
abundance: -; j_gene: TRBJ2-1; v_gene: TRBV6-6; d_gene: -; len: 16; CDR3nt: TGTGCCAGCGAAGGGGGAGGTAGGGGTTTGGGGGGTGAGCAGTTCTTC; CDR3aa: CASEGGGRGLGGEQFF
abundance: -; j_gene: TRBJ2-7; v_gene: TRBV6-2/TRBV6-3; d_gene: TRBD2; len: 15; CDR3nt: TGTGCCAGCAGTTTCGCACCTAGCGGGTTCAACGAGCAGTACTTC; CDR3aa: CASSFAPSGFNEQYF
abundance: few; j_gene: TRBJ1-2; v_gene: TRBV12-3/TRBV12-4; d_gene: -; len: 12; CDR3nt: TGCGCCAGCAGCTTACCGGGGGTCGGCTACACCTTC; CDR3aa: CASSLPGVGYTF
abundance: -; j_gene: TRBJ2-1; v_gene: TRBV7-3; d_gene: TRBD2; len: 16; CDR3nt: TGTGCCAGCAGCTTAACTTCCGCGGGAGGCAGAAGTGAGCAGTTCTTC; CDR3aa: CASSLTSAGGRSEQFF
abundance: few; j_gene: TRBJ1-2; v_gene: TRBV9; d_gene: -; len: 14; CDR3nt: TGTGCCAGCAGCGTAGGGGGAGCTAACTATGGCTACACCTTC; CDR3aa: CASSVGGANYGYTF
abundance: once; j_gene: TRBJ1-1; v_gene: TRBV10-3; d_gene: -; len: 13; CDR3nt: TGTGCCATCACCCGGGCTATGAACACTGAAGCTTTCTTT; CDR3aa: CAITRAMNTEAFF
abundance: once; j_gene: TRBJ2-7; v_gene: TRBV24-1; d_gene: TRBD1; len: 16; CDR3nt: TGTGCCACCAGTGATCCGAGGGACAGGCGCGCCTACGAGCAGTACTTT; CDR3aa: CATSDPRDRRAYEQYF
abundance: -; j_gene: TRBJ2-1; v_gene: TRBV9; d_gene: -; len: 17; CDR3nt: TGTGCCAGCAGCGTGAGGCTGGGGCGGGTGGGGGACAATGAGCAGTTCTTC; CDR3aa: CASSVRLGRVGDNEQFF
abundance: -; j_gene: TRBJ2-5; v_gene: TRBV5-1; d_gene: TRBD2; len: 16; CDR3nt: TGCGCCAGCAGCGGGATAGCGGGAGGGCGGCAAGAGACCCAGTACTTC; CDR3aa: CASSGIAGGRQETQYF
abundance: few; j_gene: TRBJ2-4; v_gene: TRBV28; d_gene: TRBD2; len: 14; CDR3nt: TGTGCCAGCAGTTCACTAGCGGAAAAAAACATTCAGTACTTC; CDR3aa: CASSSLAEKNIQYF
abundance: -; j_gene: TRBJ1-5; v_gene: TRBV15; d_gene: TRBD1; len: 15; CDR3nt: TGTGCCACCAGCAGAACGACAGGGACGGATCAGCCCCAGCATTTT; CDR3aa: CATSRTTGTDQPQHF
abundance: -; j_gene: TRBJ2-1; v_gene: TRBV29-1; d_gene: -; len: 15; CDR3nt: TGCAGCGTTGAAGATCCAGGTAGGACTCGCAATGAGCAGTTCTTC; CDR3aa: CSVEDPGRTRNEQFF